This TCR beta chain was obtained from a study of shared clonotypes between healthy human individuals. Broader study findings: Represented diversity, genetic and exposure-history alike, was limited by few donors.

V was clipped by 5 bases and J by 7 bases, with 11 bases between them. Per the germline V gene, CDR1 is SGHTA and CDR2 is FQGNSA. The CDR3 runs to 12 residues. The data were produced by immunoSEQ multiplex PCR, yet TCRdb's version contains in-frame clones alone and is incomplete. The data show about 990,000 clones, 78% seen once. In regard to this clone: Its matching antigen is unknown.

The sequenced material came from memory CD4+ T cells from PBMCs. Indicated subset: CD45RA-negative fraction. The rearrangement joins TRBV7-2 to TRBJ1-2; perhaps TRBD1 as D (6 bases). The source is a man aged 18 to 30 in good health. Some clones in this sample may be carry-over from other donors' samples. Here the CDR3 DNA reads TGTGCCAGCAGCCAGTACAGGGTTGGCTACACCTTC. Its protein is CASSQYRVGYTF.